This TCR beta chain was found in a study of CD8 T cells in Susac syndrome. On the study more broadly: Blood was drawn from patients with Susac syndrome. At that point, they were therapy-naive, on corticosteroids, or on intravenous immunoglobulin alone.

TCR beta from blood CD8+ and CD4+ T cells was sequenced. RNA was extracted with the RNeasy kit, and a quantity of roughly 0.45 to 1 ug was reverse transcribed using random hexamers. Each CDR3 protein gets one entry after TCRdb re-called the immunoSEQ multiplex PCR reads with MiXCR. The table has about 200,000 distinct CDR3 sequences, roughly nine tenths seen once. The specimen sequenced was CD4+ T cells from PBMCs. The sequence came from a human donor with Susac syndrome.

The CDR3 nucleotides read TGTGCCAGCAGTTCTGAAACCGGGACAGGGGTATACTTC. This gives the protein CASSSETGTGVYF. J is TRBJ2-7 and V is TRBV28; 10 nucleotides line up with TRBD1. V shed 4 bases and J 13 bases; nucleotides not matched to a gene: 10. CDR3 size: 13 residues. Germline V lookup: CDR1 MDHEN, CDR2 SYDVKM.